This TCR beta chain emerged from a study of blood T cell repertoires in COVID-19. Study-wide context: PBMCs, B-cell-depleted T cells, or T cells provided the cDNA or gDNA that made up the material.

Germline-derived CDR1 and CDR2 are SGHAT and FQNNGV. The V and J ends lost 2 bases and 2 bases, in that order; junction bases with no gene match: 4. The CDR3 contains 15 residues. Authors' processing steps: Amplification from reference gene primers served as the basis for estimated nucleated cell counts. The repertoire was sequenced with immunoSEQ multiplex PCR; TCRdb's copy has only in-frame clones and lacks some. The D gene and trimming were derived from the DNA, and the V and J assignments and clone size from that table. The data hold a few hundred thousand clones, with about 82% observed a single time.

This rearrangement joins TRBV11-2 to TRBJ2-5; TRBD2 agrees at 8 bases. Sequenced sample: peripheral blood. This TCR was recovered from a woman of 80 years or more with acute or convalescent COVID-19. In DNA, the CDR3 is TGTGCCAGCAGCTTACCTAGCGGGCCACAAGAGACCCAGTACTTC. Translation: CASSLPSGPQETQYF.